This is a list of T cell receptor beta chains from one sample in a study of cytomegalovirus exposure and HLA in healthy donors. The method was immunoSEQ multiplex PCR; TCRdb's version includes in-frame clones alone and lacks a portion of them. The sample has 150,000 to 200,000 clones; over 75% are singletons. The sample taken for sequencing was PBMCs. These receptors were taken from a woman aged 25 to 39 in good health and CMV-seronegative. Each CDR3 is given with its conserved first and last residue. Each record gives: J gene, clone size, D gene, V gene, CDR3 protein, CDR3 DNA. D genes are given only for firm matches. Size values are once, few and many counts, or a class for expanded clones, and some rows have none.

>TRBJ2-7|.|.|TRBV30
CAWSRGTQGEQYF
TGTGCCTGGAGCCGAGGGACTCAAGGGGAGCAGTACTTC
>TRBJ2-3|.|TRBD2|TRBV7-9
CASRESGGSDTQYF
TGTGCCAGCAGGGAAAGCGGGGGATCAGATACGCAGTATTTT
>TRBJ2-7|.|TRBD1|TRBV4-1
CASSQYTGGPIYEQYF
TGCGCCAGCAGCCAGTATACAGGGGGCCCAATCTACGAGCAGTACTTC
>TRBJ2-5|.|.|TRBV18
CASTGLPYQETQYF
TGTGCCAGCACCGGACTTCCGTACCAAGAGACCCAGTACTTC
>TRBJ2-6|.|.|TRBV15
CATSPSAGANVLTF
TGTGCCACCAGCCCCAGTGCCGGGGCCAACGTCCTGACTTTC
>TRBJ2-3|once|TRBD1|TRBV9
CASSPRTGGSADTQYF
TGTGCCAGCAGCCCCCGGACAGGGGGCAGCGCAGATACGCAGTATTTT
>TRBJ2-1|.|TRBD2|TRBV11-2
CASSTLAGGYNEQFF
TGTGCCAGCAGCACGCTAGCGGGGGGCTACAATGAGCAGTTCTTC
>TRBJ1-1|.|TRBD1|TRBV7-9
CASSFRQGGSEAFF
TGTGCCAGCAGCTTTCGACAGGGTGGGTCTGAAGCTTTCTTT
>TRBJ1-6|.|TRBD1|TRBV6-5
CASTGRDRAYSPLHF
TGTGCCAGCACAGGCCGGGACAGGGCTTATTCACCCCTCCACTTT
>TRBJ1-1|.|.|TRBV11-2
CASSAGIRTTEAFF
TGTGCCAGCAGCGCAGGGATTCGTACCACTGAAGCTTTCTTT
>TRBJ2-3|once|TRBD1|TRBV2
CASHAGGFTDTQYF
TGTGCCAGCCACGCAGGGGGCTTCACAGATACGCAGTATTTT
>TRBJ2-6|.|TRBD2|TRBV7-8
CASSPGLAGFSGANVLTF
TGTGCCAGCAGCCCCGGACTAGCGGGTTTCTCTGGGGCCAACGTCCTGACTTTC
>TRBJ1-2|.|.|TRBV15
CATSRDQYEDYGYTF
TGTGCCACCAGCAGAGATCAGTACGAGGACTATGGCTACACCTTC
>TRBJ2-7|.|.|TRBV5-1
CASSLDGAYEQYF
TGCGCCAGCAGCTTGGATGGAGCCTACGAGCAGTACTTC
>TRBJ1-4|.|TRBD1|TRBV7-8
CASSPGTGSYEKLFF
TGTGCCAGCAGCCCCGGGACAGGCTCTTATGAAAAACTGTTTTTT
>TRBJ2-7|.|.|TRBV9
CASSTGQDYPTEQYF
TGTGCCAGCAGCACCGGACAGGACTATCCTACCGAGCAGTACTTC
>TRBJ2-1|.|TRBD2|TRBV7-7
CASSLWGGDNEQFF
TGTGCCAGCAGCTTATGGGGAGGGGACAATGAGCAGTTCTTC
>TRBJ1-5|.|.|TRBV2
CASSRQTYSNQPQHF
TGTGCCAGCAGTAGACAGACATATAGCAATCAGCCCCAGCATTTT
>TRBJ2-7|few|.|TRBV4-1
CASSQGTVTYEQYF
TGCGCCAGCAGCCAGGGGACTGTAACCTACGAGCAGTACTTC
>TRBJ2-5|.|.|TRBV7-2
CASSRDFQETQYF
TGTGCCAGCAGCAGGGACTTCCAAGAGACCCAGTACTTC
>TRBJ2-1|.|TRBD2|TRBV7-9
CASSSPVSGVGEQFF
TGTGCCAGCAGCTCCCCAGTTAGCGGGGTAGGTGAGCAGTTCTTC
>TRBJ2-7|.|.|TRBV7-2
CASSLLRDYEQYF
TGTGCCAGCAGCTTATTGAGGGACTACGAGCAGTACTTC
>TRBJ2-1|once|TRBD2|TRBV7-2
CASSQRGGLRREQFF
TGTGCCAGCAGCCAACGGGGGGGACTCCGACGTGAGCAGTTCTTC
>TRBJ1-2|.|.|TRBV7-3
CASSLTPRYGYTF
TGTGCCAGCAGCTTAACCCCTCGGTATGGCTACACCTTC
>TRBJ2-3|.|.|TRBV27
CASSLIRGANTQYF
TGTGCCAGCAGTTTAATCCGGGGGGCGAATACGCAGTATTTT
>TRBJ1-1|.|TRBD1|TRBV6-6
CASSHRGQTEAFF
TGTGCCAGCAGCCACAGGGGGCAAACTGAAGCTTTCTTT
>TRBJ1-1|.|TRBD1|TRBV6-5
CASSYSTGGMGTEAFF
TGTGCCAGCAGTTACTCGACAGGGGGCATGGGCACTGAAGCTTTCTTT
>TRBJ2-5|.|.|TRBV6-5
CASSYAGAWETQYF
TGTGCCAGCAGTTACGCGGGGGCCTGGGAGACCCAGTACTTC
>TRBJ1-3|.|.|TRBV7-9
CASSFGPEAGPSGNTIYF
TGTGCCAGCAGCTTCGGACCCGAAGCAGGGCCCTCTGGAAACACCATATATTTT